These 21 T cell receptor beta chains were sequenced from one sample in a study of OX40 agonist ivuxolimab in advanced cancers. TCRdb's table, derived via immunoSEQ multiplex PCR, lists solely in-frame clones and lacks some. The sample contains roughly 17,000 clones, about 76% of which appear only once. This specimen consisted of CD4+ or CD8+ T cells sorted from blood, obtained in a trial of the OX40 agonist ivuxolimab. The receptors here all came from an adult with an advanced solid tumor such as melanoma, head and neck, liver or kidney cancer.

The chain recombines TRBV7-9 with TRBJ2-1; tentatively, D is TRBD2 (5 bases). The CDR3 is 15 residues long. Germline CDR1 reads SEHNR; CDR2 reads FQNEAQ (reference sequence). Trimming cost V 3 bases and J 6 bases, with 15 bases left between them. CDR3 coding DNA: TGTGCCAGCAGCTTGGGCGCCGGGGTATTCAATGAGCAGTTCTTC. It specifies CASSLGAGVFNEQFF.

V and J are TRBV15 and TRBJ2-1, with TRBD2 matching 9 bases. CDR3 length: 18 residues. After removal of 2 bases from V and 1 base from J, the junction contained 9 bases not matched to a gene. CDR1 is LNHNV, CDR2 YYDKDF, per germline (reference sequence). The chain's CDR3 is CATSRSGGGAGSYNEQFF. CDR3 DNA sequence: TGTGCCACCAGCAGATCCGGCGGGGGGGCCGGTTCCTACAATGAGCAGTTCTTC.

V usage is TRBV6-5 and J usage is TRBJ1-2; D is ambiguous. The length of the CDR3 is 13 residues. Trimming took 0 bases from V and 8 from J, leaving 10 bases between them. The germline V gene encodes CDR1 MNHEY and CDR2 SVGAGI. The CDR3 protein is CASSYSEMEGYTF. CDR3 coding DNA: TGTGCCAGCAGTTACTCCGAGATGGAGGGCTACACCTTC.

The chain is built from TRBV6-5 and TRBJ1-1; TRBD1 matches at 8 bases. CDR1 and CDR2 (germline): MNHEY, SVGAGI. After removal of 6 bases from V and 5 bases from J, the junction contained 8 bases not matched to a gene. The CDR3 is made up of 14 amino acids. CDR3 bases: TGTGCCAGCAGCTTTACCAGGGGGCGTACTGAAGCTTTCTTT. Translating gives CASSFTRGRTEAFF.

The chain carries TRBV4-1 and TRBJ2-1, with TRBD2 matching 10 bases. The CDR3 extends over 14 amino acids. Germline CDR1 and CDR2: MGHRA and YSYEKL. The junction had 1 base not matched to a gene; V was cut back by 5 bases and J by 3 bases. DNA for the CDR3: TGCGCCAGCAGCTTAGCGGGGGGCTACAATGAGCAGTTCTTC. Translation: CASSLAGGYNEQFF.

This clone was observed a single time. The CDR3 here is CASSLAGNTYEQYF. The CDR3 coding sequence is TGTGCCAGCAGCTTGGCAGGGAATACCTACGAGCAGTACTTC. V and J are TRBV5-4 and TRBJ2-7; D is perhaps TRBD1 (5 bases). CDR3 length: 14 amino acids. In germline, CDR1 is SGHNT, CDR2 YYREEE (reference sequence). V was cut by 0 bases and J by 2 bases, with 9 bases left in between.

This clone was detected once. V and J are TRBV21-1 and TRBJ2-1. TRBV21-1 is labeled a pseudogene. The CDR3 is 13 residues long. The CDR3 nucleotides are TGTGCCAGCAGCAAAGTTGGAAACAATGAGCAGTTCTTC. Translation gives CASSKVGNNEQFF.

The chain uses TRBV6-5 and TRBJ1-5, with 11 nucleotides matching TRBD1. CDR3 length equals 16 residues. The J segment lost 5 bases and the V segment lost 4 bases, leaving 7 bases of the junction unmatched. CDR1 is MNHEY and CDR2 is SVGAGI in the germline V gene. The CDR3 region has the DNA TGTGCCAGCAGTTCAGGACAGGGGGCTTCGTATCAGCCCCAGCATTTT. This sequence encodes CASSSGQGASYQPQHF.

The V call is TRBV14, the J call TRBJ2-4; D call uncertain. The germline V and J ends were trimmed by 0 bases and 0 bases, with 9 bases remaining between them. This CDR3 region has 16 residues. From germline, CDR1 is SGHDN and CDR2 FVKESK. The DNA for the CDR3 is TGTGCCAGCAGCCAAGACTCGCGGTTAGCCAAAAACATTCAGTACTTC. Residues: CASSQDSRLAKNIQYF.

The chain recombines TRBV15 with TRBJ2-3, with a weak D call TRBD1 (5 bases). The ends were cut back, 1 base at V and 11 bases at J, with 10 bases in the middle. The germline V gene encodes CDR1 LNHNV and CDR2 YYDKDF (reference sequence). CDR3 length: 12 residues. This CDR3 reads CATSRGGTGQYF. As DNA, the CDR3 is TGTGCCACCAGCAGAGGGGGAACAGGGCAGTATTTT.

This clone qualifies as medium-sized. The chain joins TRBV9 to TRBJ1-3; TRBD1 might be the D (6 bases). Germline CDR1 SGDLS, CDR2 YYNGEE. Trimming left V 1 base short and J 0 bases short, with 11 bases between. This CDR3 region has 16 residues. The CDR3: CASSVRDTDSGNTIYF. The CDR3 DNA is TGTGCCAGCAGCGTAAGGGACACGGACTCTGGAAACACCATATATTTT.

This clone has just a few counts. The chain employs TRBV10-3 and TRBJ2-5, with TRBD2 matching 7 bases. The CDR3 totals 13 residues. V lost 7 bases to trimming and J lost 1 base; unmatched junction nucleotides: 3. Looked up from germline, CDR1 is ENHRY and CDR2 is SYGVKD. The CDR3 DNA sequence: TGTGCCATCACCAGGACTAGCCAAGAGACCCAGTACTTC. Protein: CAITRTSQETQYF.

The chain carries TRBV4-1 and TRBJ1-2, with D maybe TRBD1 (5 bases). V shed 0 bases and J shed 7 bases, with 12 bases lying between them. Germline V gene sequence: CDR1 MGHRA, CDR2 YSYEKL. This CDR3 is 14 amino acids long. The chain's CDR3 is CASSQEGQVGGYTF. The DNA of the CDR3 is TGCGCCAGCAGCCAAGAGGGGCAGGTCGGTGGCTACACCTTC.

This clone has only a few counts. DNA of the CDR3: TGTGCCAGCATGAGGAACACTGAAGCTTTCTTT. Its protein is CASMRNTEAFF. The chain carries TRBV6-1 and TRBJ1-1; D unresolved. The V end lost 7 bases, the J end lost 1 base, and 4 bases lay between the germline ends. The germline V gene encodes CDR1 MNHNS and CDR2 SASEGT. The CDR3 totals 11 residues.

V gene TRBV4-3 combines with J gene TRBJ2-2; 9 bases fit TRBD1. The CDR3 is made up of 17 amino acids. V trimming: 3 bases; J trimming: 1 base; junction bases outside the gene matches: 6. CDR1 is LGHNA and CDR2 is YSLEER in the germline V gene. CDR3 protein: CASSHRTGGLNTGELFF. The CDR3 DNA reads TGCGCCAGCAGCCACCGAACAGGGGGCCTGAACACCGGGGAGCTGTTTTTT.

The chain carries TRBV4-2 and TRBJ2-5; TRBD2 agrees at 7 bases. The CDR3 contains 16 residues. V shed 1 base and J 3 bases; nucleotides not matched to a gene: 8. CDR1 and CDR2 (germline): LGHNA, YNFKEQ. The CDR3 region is CASSQAGLSGEETQYF. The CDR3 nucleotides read TGTGCCAGCAGCCAAGCCGGTCTAAGCGGGGAAGAGACCCAGTACTTC.

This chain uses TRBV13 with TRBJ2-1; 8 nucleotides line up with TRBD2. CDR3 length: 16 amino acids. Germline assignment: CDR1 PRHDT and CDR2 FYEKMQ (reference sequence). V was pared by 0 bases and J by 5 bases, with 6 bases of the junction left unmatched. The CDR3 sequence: CASSLGLAGGHNEQFF. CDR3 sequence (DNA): TGTGCCAGCAGCTTAGGCCTTGCGGGGGGTCACAATGAGCAGTTCTTC.

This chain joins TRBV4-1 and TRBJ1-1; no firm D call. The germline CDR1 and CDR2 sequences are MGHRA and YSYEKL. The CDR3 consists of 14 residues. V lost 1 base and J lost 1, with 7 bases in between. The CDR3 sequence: CASSQVGENTEAFF. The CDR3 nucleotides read TGCGCCAGCAGCCAAGTCGGAGAGAACACTGAAGCTTTCTTT.

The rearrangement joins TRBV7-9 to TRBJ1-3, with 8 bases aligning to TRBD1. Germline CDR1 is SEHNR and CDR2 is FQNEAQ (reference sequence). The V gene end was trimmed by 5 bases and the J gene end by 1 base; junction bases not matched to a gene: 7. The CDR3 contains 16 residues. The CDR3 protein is CASSQYQGASGNTIYF. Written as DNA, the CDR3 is TGTGCCAGCAGCCAATACCAGGGGGCATCTGGAAACACCATATATTTT. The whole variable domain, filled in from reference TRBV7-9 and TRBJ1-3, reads DTGVSQNPRHKITKRGQNVTFRCDPISEHNRLYWYRQTLGQGPEFLTYFQNEAQLEKSRLLSDRFSAERPKGSFSTLEIQRTEQGDSAMYLCASSQYQGASGNTIYFGEGSWLTVV.

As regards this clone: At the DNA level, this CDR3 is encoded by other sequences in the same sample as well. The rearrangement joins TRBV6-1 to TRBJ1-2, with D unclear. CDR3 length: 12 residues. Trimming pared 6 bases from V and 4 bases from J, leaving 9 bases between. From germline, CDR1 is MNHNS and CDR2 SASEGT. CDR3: CASRSGPYGYTF. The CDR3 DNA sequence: TGTGCCAGCAGGAGTGGCCCCTATGGCTACACCTTC.

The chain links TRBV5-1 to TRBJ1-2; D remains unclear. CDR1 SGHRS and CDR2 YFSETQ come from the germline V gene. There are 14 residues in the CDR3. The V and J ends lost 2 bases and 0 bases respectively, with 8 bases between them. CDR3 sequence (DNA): TGCGCCAGCAGCTTCGGACGGACTAACTATGGCTACACCTTC. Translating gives CASSFGRTNYGYTF.